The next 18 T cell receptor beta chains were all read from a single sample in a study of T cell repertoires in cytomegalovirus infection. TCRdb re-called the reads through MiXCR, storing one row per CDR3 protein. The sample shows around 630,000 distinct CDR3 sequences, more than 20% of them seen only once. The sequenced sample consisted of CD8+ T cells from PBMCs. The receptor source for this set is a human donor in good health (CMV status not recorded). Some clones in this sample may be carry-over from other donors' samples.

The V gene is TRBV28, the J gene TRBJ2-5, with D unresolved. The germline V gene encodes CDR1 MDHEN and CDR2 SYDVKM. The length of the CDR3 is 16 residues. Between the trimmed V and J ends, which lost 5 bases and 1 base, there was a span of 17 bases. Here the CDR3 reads CASSLDPTKSQETQYF. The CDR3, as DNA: TGTGCCAGCAGTCTAGACCCGACAAAAAGCCAAGAGACCCAGTACTTC.

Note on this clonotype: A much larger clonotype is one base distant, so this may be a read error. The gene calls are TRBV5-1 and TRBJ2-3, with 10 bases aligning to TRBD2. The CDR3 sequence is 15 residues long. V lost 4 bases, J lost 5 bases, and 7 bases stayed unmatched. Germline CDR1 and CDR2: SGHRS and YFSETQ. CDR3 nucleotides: TGCGCCAGCAGCCACCTAGCGGGGGACCAAGATACGCAGTATTTT. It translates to CASSHLAGDQDTQYF. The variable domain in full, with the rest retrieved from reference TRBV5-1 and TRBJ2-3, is KAGVTQTPRYLIKTRGQQVTLSCSPISGHRSVSWYQQTPGQGLQFLFEYFSETQRNKGNFPGRFSGRQFSNSRSEMNVSTLELGDSALYLCASSHLAGDQDTQYFGPGTRLTVL.

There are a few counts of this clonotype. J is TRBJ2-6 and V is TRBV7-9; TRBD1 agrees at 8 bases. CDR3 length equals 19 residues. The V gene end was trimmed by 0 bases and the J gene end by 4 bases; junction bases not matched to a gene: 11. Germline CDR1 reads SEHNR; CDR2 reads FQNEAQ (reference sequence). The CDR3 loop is CASSLARDRLPSGANVLTF. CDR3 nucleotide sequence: TGTGCCAGCAGCTTAGCGCGGGACAGGCTTCCCTCGGGGGCCAACGTCCTGACTTTC.

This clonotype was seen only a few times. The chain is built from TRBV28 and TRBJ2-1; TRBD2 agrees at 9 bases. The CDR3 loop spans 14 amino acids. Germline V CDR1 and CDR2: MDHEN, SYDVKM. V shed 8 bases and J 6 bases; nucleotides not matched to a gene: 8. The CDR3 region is CASHSGGGGNEQFF. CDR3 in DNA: TGTGCCAGCCATAGCGGGGGCGGGGGCAATGAGCAGTTCTTC.

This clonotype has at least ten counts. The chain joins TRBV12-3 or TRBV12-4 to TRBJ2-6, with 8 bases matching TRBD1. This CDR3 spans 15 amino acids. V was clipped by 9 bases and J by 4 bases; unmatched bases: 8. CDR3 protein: CASMDRVWGANVLTF. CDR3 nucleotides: TGTGCCAGTATGGACAGGGTGTGGGGGGCCAACGTCCTGACTTTC.

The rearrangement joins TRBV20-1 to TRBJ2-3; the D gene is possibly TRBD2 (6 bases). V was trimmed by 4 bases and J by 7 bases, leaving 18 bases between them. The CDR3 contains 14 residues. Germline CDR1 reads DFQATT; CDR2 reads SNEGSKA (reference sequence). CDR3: CSANFLTSTHTQYF. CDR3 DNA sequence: TGCAGTGCTAATTTCCTGACTAGTACCCATACGCAGTATTTT.

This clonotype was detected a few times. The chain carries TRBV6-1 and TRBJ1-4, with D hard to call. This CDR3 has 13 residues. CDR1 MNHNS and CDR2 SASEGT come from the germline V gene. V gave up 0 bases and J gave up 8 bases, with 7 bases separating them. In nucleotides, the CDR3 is TGTGCCAGCAGTGAAGCGAACCGAGAAAAACTGTTTTTT. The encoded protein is CASSEANREKLFF.

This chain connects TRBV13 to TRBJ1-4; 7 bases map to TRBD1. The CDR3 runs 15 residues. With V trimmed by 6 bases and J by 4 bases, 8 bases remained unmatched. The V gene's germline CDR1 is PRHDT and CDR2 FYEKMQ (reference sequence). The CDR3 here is CASSSYRDSNEKLFF. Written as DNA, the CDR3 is TGTGCCAGCAGTTCCTACCGGGACAGTAATGAAAAACTGTTTTTT.

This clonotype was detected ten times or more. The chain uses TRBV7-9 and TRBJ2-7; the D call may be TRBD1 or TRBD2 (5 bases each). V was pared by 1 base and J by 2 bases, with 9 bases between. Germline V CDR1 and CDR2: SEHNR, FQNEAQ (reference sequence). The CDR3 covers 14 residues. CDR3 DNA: TGTGCCAGCAGCTTAGTCGGGACGACCTACGAGCAGTACTTC. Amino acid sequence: CASSLVGTTYEQYF. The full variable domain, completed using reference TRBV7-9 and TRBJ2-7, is DTGVSQNPRHKITKRGQNVTFRCDPISEHNRLYWYRQTLGQGPEFLTYFQNEAQLEKSRLLSDRFSAERPKGSFSTLEIQRTEQGDSAMYLCASSLVGTTYEQYFGPGTRLTVT.

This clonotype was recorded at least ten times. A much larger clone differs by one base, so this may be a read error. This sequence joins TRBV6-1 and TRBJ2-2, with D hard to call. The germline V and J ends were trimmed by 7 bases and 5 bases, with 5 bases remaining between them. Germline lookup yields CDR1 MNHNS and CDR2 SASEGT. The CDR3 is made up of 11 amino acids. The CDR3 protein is CASTLTGELFF. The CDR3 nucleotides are TGTGCCAGCACCTTAACCGGGGAGCTGTTTTTT.

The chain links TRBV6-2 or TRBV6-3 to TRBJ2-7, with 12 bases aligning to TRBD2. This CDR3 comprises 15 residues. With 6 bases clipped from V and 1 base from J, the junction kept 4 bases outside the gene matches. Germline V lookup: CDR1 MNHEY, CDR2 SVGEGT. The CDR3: CASSQLAGGSYEQYV. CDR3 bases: TGTGCCAGCAGCCAACTAGCGGGGGGTTCCTACGAGCAGTACGTC.

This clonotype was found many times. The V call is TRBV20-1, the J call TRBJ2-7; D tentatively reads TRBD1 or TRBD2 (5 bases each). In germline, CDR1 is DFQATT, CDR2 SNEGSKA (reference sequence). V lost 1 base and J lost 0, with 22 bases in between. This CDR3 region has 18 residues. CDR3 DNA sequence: TGCAGTGCTAGAGCTTTTTATATGGTGAGGGGAAGCTCCTACGAGCAGTACTTC. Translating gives CSARAFYMVRGSSYEQYF.

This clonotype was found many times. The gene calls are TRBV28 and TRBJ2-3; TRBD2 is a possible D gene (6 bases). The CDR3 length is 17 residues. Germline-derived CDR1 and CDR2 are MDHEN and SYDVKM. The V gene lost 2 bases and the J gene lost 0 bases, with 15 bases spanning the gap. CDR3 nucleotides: TGTGCCAGCAGTTTACTTAGTGGGGGGACTAGCACAGATACGCAGTATTTT. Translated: CASSLLSGGTSTDTQYF.

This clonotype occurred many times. The DNA for the CDR3 is TGTGCCAGCAGCGACCACAGGGAAATGGGCGCTGGGAATGAAAAACTGTTTTTT. Translating gives CASSDHREMGAGNEKLFF. The chain links TRBV7-6 to TRBJ1-4, with D possibly matching TRBD1 (6 bases). Germline V gene data show CDR1 as SGHVS and CDR2 as FNYEAQ. The CDR3 runs 18 residues. Deletions cut 5 bases from V and 5 bases from J, with 24 bases between.

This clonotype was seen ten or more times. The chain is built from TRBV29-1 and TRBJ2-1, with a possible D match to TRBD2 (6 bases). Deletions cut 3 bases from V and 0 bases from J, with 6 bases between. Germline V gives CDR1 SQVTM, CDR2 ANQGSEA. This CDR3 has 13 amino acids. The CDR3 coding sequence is TGCAGCGTTGAGGGGGGCTCCTACAATGAGCAGTTCTTC. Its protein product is CSVEGGSYNEQFF.

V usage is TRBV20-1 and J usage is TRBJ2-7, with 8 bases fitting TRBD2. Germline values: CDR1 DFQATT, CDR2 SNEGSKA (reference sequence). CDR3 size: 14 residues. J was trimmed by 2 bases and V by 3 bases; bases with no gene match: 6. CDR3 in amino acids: CSARSSGGPYEQYV. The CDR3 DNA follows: TGCAGTGCTAGGAGCAGCGGGGGCCCCTACGAGCAGTACGTC.

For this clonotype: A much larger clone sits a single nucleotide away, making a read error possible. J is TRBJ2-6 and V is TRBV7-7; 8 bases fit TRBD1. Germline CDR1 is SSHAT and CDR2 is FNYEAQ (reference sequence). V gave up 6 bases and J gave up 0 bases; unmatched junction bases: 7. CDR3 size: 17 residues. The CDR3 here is CASRSRDRSSGANVLTF. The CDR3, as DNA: TGTGCCAGCAGATCCCGGGACAGGAGCTCTGGGGCCAACGTCCTGACTTTC.

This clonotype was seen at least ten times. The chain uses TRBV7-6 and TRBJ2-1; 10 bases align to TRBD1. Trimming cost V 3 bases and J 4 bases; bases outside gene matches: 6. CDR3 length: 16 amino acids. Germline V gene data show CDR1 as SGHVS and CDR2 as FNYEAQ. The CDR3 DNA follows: TGTGCCAGCAGCTTCCGGGACAGGGGAATTTACAATGAGCAGTTCTTC. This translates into CASSFRDRGIYNEQFF.